Listed below are T cell receptor beta chains from one sample, sequenced in a study of control samples from healthy donors and cancer patients. Some clones are missing from TCRdb's copy, which holds only in-frame ones; the method was immunoSEQ multiplex PCR. The sample lists some 130,000 clones; about 95% were seen once. The sample consisted of blood. These receptors came from a man aged 25 to 45 in good health. CDR3s include the opening cysteine and the closing phenylalanine or tryptophan. The D gene is left open where the match is weak. The listing skips clone size in some rows; elsewhere it reads once, few, many or a size class.

-	TRBV6-2/TRBV6-3	-	TRBJ2-7	CASSFGASSYEQYF	TGTGCCAGCAGTTTTGGTGCTAGCTCCTACGAGCAGTACTTC
-	TRBV5-6	-	TRBJ1-1	CASSPGRVNTEAFF	TGTGCCAGCAGCCCAGGGAGAGTAAACACTGAAGCTTTCTTT
-	TRBV7-9	-	TRBJ2-1	CASSDRGRNEQFF	TGTGCCAGCAGCGATCGGGGACGCAATGAGCAGTTCTTC
-	TRBV29-1	-	TRBJ1-1	CSVEETGYNTEAFF	TGCAGCGTTGAAGAAACAGGGTACAACACTGAAGCTTTCTTT
-	TRBV18	-	TRBJ1-5	CASSPTGNSNQPQHF	TGTGCCAGCTCCCCTACGGGGAATAGCAATCAGCCCCAGCATTTT
-	TRBV30	-	TRBJ1-3	CAWSAFSGNTIYF	TGTGCCTGGAGTGCCTTCTCTGGAAACACCATATATTTT
-	TRBV6-1	-	TRBJ2-1	CASSEWPTANNEQFF	TGTGCCAGCAGTGAATGGCCGACGGCCAACAATGAGCAGTTCTTC
-	TRBV6-2/TRBV6-3	-	TRBJ1-6	CASSSALVNSPLHF	TGTGCCAGCAGTTCTGCCCTGGTTAATTCACCCCTCCACTTT
-	TRBV11-2	-	TRBJ2-2	CASSYSWTANTGELFF	TGTGCCAGCAGCTACAGCTGGACGGCGAACACCGGGGAGCTGTTTTTT
TRBD2	TRBV5-1	-	TRBJ2-1	CASSLPSTSGGAGEQFF	TGCGCCAGCAGCCTACCCTCGACTAGCGGGGGGGCAGGGGAGCAGTTCTTC
-	TRBV2	-	TRBJ2-7	CASSVAFYEQYF	TGTGCCAGCAGTGTTGCCTTTTACGAGCAGTACTTC
-	TRBV6-6	-	TRBJ1-6	CASTDGAPNSPLHF	TGTGCCAGCACCGACGGGGCCCCTAATTCACCCCTCCACTTT
-	TRBV4-1	-	TRBJ1-4	CASSRVLAAENEKLFF	TGCGCCAGCAGCCGCGTTTTGGCGGCCGAAAATGAAAAACTGTTTTTT
TRBD1	TRBV18	-	TRBJ1-2	CASSLVTGFKDSGYTF	TGTGCCAGCTCACTTGTGACAGGGTTTAAAGATTCTGGCTACACCTTC
TRBD2	TRBV19	once	TRBJ2-1	CASSIVPSGGPPFSYNEQFF	TGTGCCAGTAGTATAGTGCCTAGCGGGGGGCCACCCTTTTCCTACAATGAGCAGTTCTTC
TRBD2	TRBV3-1/TRBV3-2	once	TRBJ2-1	CASSQGRGALNEQFF	TGTGCCAGCAGCCAAGGGCGGGGGGCCCTCAATGAGCAGTTCTTC
TRBD1	TRBV4-1	-	TRBJ1-3	CASSQAGQSGNTIYF	TGCGCCAGCAGCCAAGCGGGACAGTCTGGAAACACCATATATTTT
TRBD1	TRBV7-2	-	TRBJ1-6	CASSGQGFSSPLHF	TGTGCCAGCAGTGGACAGGGGTTTAGTTCACCCCTCCACTTT
TRBD1	TRBV30	-	TRBJ1-2	CAWRGQFYGYTF	TGTGCCTGGAGGGGACAGTTCTATGGCTACACCTTC
-	TRBV20-1	-	TRBJ2-5	CSAPEETQYF	TGCAGTGCTCCCGAGGAGACCCAGTACTTC
-	TRBV10-3	-	TRBJ1-1	CAISDGQLNTEAFF	TGTGCCATCAGTGACGGACAGCTGAACACTGAAGCTTTCTTT
-	TRBV30	-	TRBJ1-2	CAWTGAQPGYTF	TGTGCCTGGACGGGAGCTCAGCCTGGCTACACCTTC
TRBD1	TRBV19	-	TRBJ1-5	CASTLDRGLQPQHF	TGTGCCAGTACCCTTGACAGGGGTCTTCAGCCCCAGCATTTT
TRBD2	TRBV28	-	TRBJ2-5	CASGVTSGGNHRQETQYF	TGTGCCAGTGGGGTGACTAGCGGGGGGAATCACCGGCAAGAGACCCAGTACTTC
TRBD2	TRBV24-1	-	TRBJ2-3	CATSEYRAGDTDTQYF	TGTGCCACCAGTGAATATCGAGCGGGGGACACAGATACGCAGTATTTT
-	TRBV5-6	-	TRBJ2-5	CASSLWMETQYF	TGTGCCAGCAGCCTGTGGATGGAGACCCAGTACTTC
-	TRBV18	-	TRBJ1-1	CASSPLQNMNTEAFF	TGTGCCAGCTCACCACTACAGAACATGAACACTGAAGCTTTCTTT
TRBD2	TRBV5-1	-	TRBJ2-5	CASSLLTSGGATQYF	TGCGCCAGCAGCTTGCTGACTAGCGGGGGGGCGACCCAGTACTTC
TRBD1	TRBV4-3	-	TRBJ2-3	CASSPRDRITDTQYF	TGCGCCAGCAGCCCCCGGGACAGGATCACAGATACGCAGTATTTT
-	TRBV23-1	-	TRBJ1-2	CASSPPGGYGYTF	TGCGCCAGCAGCCCCCCGGGGGGGTATGGCTACACCTTC
-	TRBV18	-	TRBJ1-1	CASSPIDSPNTEAFF	TGTGCCAGCTCACCAATAGACAGCCCGAACACTGAAGCTTTCTTT
-	TRBV2	-	TRBJ2-2	CASRNDRHTGELFF	TGTGCCAGCAGAAACGACAGGCACACCGGGGAGCTGTTTTTT
TRBD2	TRBV3-1/TRBV3-2	-	TRBJ2-5	CASRTSGSQETQYF	TGTGCCAGCAGGACTAGCGGGTCTCAAGAGACCCAGTACTTC
-	TRBV4-1	-	TRBJ2-2	CASSQVRTGELFF	TGCGCCAGCAGCCAAGTCAGAACCGGGGAGCTGTTTTTT
-	TRBV18	-	TRBJ1-6	CASSPGQYNSPLHF	TGTGCCAGCTCACCAGGACAGTATAATTCACCCCTCCACTTT
-	TRBV15	-	TRBJ2-5	CATSRDQGETQYF	TGTGCCACCAGCAGAGATCAGGGAGAGACCCAGTACTTC
TRBD1	TRBV24-1	-	TRBJ1-4	CATSDGTAEKLFF	TGTGCCACCAGTGACGGGACAGCCGAAAAACTGTTTTTT
-	TRBV10-3	-	TRBJ2-7	CAIKGGDNSYEQYF	TGTGCCATCAAGGGCGGTGACAACTCCTACGAGCAGTACTTC
-	TRBV2	-	TRBJ2-7	CASRYRSDYEQYF	TGTGCCAGCAGATACAGGTCTGACTACGAGCAGTACTTC
-	TRBV5-6	-	TRBJ1-2	CASSLAGGSGGYGYTF	TGTGCCAGCAGCCTGGCCGGGGGGAGTGGAGGCTATGGCTACACCTTC
-	TRBV5-1	-	TRBJ1-3	CASSLSEQGSGNTIYF	TGCGCCAGCAGCTTGTCCGAACAGGGCTCTGGAAACACCATATATTTT
-	TRBV5-6	-	TRBJ1-4	CASSLGRGVATNEKLFF	TGTGCCAGCAGCTTGGGTCGGGGGGTTGCAACTAATGAAAAACTGTTTTTT
-	TRBV4-3	-	TRBJ2-3	CASSQVTSETDTQYF	TGCGCCAGCAGCCAAGTGACGTCGGAAACAGATACGCAGTATTTT
-	TRBV9	once	TRBJ1-3	CASSDGSSGNTIYF	TGTGCCAGCAGCGATGGCAGCTCTGGAAACACCATATATTTT
-	TRBV15	-	TRBJ1-5	CATSRDTSHQPQHF	TGTGCCACCAGCAGAGATACGAGCCATCAGCCCCAGCATTTT